This T cell receptor beta chain was sequenced for a study of shared clonotypes between healthy human individuals. Study results and caveats: The study's rarefaction showed incomplete sorted-subset sequencing despite large depth. Sampling was confined to blood; repertoires within tissues likely differ. Larger estimated richness was generally seen in naive subsets than in memory subsets.

In the authors' workflow: There were no quality scores in the junction-only immunoSEQ sequences, so filtering differed. Profiled with immunoSEQ multiplex PCR; TCRdb holds only in-frame clones, not every one. From that table come the V and J calls and clone size; the DNA was used to work out D and trimming. The sample records more than 150,000 clones, just under 95% being singletons. Germline CDR1 and CDR2: MGHRA and YSYEKL. The CDR3 is 14 residues long. V was trimmed by 5 bases and J by 1 base, leaving 12 bases between them. Comment on this clone: The target antigen is unknown.

The receptor was isolated from a woman in her 30s in good health. Sequencing was done on a sample of naive CD4+ T cells sorted from blood. As for subset: CD45RA+ positively selected. The V call is TRBV4-1, the J call TRBJ2-7; maybe TRBD2 (6 bases). CDR3 protein: CASSLNGLSYEQYF. As DNA, the CDR3 is TGCGCCAGCAGCTTGAACGGACTATCCTACGAGCAGTACTTC.